This T cell receptor beta chain was obtained from a study of cytomegalovirus exposure and HLA in healthy donors. This clone came up a few times. The antigen is undetermined. This PCR relied on a set of 60 Vbeta primers and 13 Jbeta primers. The assay was immunoSEQ multiplex PCR, and TCRdb's table has in-frame clones only and misses some. The profile shows under 250,000 clones, about 80% of them singletons. Study results and limitations: An assumption of roughly uniform sequencing depth across donors underlay the presence/absence analyses. Most CMV-associated TCR beta chains appeared HLA-restricted in a later analysis. The classifier, whose performance was assessed in both the original and validation cohorts, reportedly diagnosed cytomegalovirus status with high specificity and sensitivity.

Sequencing was carried out using PBMCs. The clonotype was recovered from a young man in good health and CMV-seronegative.

CDR3 amino acids: CASSYFDRVTEAFF. CDR3 DNA: TGTGCCAGCAGTTACTTTGACAGGGTAACTGAAGCTTTCTTT. The chain recombines TRBV6-5 with TRBJ1-1, with TRBD1 matching over 7 bases. The junction had 4 bases not matched to a gene; V was cut back by 1 base and J by 5 bases. Germline CDR1 reads MNHEY; CDR2 reads SVGAGI. This CDR3 is 14 amino acids long.